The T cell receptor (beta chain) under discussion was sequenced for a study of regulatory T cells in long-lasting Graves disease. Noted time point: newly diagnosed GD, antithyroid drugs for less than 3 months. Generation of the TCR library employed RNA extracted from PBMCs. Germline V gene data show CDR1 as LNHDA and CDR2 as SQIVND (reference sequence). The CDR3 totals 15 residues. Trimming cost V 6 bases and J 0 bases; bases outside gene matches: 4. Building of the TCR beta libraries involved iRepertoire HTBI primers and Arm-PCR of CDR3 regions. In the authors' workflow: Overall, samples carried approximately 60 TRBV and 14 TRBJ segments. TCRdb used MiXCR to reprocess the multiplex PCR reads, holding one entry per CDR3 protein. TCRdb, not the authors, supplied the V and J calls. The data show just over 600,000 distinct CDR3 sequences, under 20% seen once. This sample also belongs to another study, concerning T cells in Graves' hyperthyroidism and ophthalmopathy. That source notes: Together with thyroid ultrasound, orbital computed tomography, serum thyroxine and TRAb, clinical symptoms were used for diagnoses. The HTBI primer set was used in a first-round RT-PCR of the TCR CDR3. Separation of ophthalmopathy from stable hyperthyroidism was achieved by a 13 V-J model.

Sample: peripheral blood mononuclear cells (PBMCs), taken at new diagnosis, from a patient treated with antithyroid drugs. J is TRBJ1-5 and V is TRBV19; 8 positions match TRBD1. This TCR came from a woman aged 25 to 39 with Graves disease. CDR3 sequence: CASSTQGVSNQPQHF. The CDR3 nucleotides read TGTGCCAGTAGCACACAGGGGGTTAGCAATCAGCCCCAGCATTTT.